The rows below give T cell receptor beta chains drawn from one sample of a study of T cells after yellow fever vaccination. A single record per CDR3 protein comes from TCRdb applying MiXCR to the 5' RACE reads. The data contain about 260,000 distinct CDR3 sequences, around 4.9% of them singletons. Sequencing used CD4+ T cells sorted from PBMCs, obtained on the day of the yellow fever booster vaccination. These receptors were taken from a man between 18 and 35 years old who received the YFV17D yellow fever vaccine. The CDR3 runs from the conserved cysteine through the conserved F or W. D genes are given only for firm matches. Rows give clone size only sometimes, using once, few, many, or a class for an expanded clone.

>NA|NA|TRBV4-3|TRBJ2-6
CASSQTRGPGSSGANVLTF
TGCGCCAGCAGCCAAACCCGAGGACCGGGGTCATCTGGGGCCAACGTCCTGACTTTC
>TRBD2|NA|TRBV6-5|TRBJ2-3
CASTPPGGAGTDTQYF
TGTGCCAGCACTCCCCCGGGGGGAGCGGGCACAGATACGCAGTATTTT
>NA|NA|TRBV6-4|TRBJ2-7
CASSDGNSAYEQYF
TGTGCCAGCAGTGACGGAAATTCGGCTTACGAGCAGTACTTC
>NA|NA|TRBV28|TRBJ1-1
CASRAGTMNTEAFF
TGTGCCAGCCGCGCCGGGACAATGAACACTGAAGCTTTCTTT
>NA|many|TRBV28|TRBJ1-1
CASRSFYTEAFF
TGTGCCAGCAGGTCGTTTTACACTGAAGCTTTCTTT
>TRBD2|NA|TRBV4-3|TRBJ2-2
CASSPILAGDTGELFF
TGCGCCAGCAGCCCCATTCTAGCGGGGGACACCGGGGAGCTGTTTTTT
>TRBD2|few|TRBV4-2|TRBJ2-3
CASSQEKLAGGSDTQYF
TGTGCCAGCAGCCAAGAGAAGTTAGCGGGGGGCTCGGATACGCAGTATTTT
>NA|few|TRBV5-1|TRBJ2-3
CASSLPVITSTDTQYF
TGCGCCAGCAGCTTACCGGTGATCACTAGCACAGATACGCAGTATTTT
>NA|NA|TRBV7-9|TRBJ2-1
CASSLFRVEGEQFF
TGTGCCAGCAGCTTATTTCGGGTAGAGGGTGAGCAGTTCTTC
>NA|NA|TRBV7-2|TRBJ1-1
CASSLAQGRLDFF
TGTGCCAGCAGCTTAGCGCAGGGACGGCTCGATTTCTTT
>NA|NA|TRBV12-3/TRBV12-4|TRBJ2-1
CASSLRGRDEQFF
TGTGCCAGCAGCCTTAGGGGGAGGGATGAGCAGTTCTTC
>NA|few|TRBV12-3/TRBV12-4|TRBJ1-2
CASSLHGPYGYTF
TGTGCCAGCAGTCTACATGGACCCTATGGCTACACCTTC
>TRBD2|many|TRBV20-1|TRBJ2-1
CSAKAGTSPNEQFF
TGCAGTGCTAAAGCCGGGACTAGCCCCAATGAGCAGTTCTTC
>TRBD1|NA|TRBV10-3|TRBJ1-2
CAISEWTGYGYTF
TGTGCCATCAGTGAGTGGACAGGGTATGGCTACACCTTC
>NA|few|TRBV20-1|TRBJ1-5
CSATRDVDQPQHF
TGCAGTGCAACCCGGGACGTCGATCAGCCCCAGCATTTT
>TRBD2|NA|TRBV20-1|TRBJ2-5
CSASGTSGVYQETQYF
TGCAGTGCGTCTGGGACTAGCGGGGTGTACCAAGAGACCCAGTACTTC